This TCR beta chain was retrieved from a study of blood T cell repertoires in COVID-19. Across the study: Specimens from acute and convalescent COVID-19 originated in the United States, Italy and Spain. PBMCs, B-cell-depleted T cells, or T cells were the source of the cDNA or gDNA that made up the material.

In the authors' methods: Amplified reference gene primers provided the basis for estimating nucleated cell counts. Profiled with immunoSEQ multiplex PCR; TCRdb holds only in-frame clones, not every one. V, J and clone size were drawn from that table, and D and trimming were deduced from the DNA. This sample yields roughly 72,000 clones, of which about 80% are seen a single time; about 20% belongs to the top ten. This CDR3 region has 18 residues. The germline V gene encodes CDR1 SGHRS and CDR2 YFSETQ. After removal of 4 bases from V and 0 bases from J, the junction contained 7 bases not matched to a gene.

Sample: peripheral blood. The source of this sequence is a man aged 65 to 79 who had recovered from COVID-19. V is TRBV5-1 and J is TRBJ2-5; 15 bases line up with TRBD2. The CDR3: CASSAGLAGGLYQETQYF. As DNA, the CDR3 is TGCGCCAGCAGCGCCGGACTAGCGGGAGGGCTCTACCAAGAGACCCAGTACTTC.